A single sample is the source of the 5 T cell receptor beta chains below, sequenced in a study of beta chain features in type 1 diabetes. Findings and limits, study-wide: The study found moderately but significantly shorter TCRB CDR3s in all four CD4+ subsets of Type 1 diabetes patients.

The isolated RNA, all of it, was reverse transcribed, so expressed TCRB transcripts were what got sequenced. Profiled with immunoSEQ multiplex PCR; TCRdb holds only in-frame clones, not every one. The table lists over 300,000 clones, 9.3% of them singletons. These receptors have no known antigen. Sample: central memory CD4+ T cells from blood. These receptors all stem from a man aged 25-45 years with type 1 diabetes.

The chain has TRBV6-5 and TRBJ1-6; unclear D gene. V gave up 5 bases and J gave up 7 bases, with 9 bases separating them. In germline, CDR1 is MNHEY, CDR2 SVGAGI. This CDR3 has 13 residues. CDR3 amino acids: CASSLSTNSPLHF. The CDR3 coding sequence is TGTGCCAGCAGTCTATCCACGAATTCACCCCTCCACTTT.

CDR3 DNA sequence: TGTGCCAGCAGTTTTGTTCGGGACAGGGCCGGGGCCAACGTCCTGACTTTC. It codes for CASSFVRDRAGANVLTF. The V call is TRBV28, the J call TRBJ2-6; 9 bases are shared with TRBD1. From germline, CDR1 is MDHEN and CDR2 SYDVKM. This CDR3 is built from 17 residues. Trimming took 3 bases from V and 4 from J; bases not matched to a gene: 7.

CDR3 nucleotides: TGCGCCAGCAGCTTAGCGGGGGGGCCCCCAGATACGCAGTATTTT. This translates into CASSLAGGPPDTQYF. The chain uses TRBV5-1 and TRBJ2-3, with 10 bases lining up with TRBD2. Losses at the gene ends were 2 bases for V and 4 bases for J; bases not matched to a gene: 4. Per the germline V gene, CDR1 is SGHRS and CDR2 is YFSETQ. The CDR3 is 15 residues long.

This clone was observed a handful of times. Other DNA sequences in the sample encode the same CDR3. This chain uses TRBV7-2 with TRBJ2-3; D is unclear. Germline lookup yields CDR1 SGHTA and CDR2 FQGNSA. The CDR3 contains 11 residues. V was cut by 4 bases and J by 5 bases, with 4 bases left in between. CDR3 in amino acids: CASSWGDTQYF. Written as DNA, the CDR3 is TGTGCCAGCAGCTGGGGAGATACGCAGTATTTT.

The CDR3: CAWIPPMVVGYTF. The CDR3 DNA follows: TGTGCCTGGATCCCTCCGATGGTTGTGGGCTACACCTTC. V gene TRBV30 combines with J gene TRBJ1-2; D call uncertain. Germline V gives CDR1 GTSNPN, CDR2 SVGIG (reference sequence). The CDR3 contains 13 residues. The germline V and J ends were trimmed by 4 bases and 8 bases, with 17 bases remaining between them.